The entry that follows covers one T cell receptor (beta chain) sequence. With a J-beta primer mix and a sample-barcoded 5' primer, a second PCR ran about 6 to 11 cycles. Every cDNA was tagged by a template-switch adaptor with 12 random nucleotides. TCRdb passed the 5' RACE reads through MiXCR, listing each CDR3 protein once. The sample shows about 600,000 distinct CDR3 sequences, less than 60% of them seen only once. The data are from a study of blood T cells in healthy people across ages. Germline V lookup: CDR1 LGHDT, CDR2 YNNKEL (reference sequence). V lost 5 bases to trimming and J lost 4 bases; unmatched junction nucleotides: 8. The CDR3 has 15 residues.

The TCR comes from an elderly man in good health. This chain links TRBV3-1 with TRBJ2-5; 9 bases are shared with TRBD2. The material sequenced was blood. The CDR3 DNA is TGTGCCAGCAGCTATACCGGGACTAGCAGAGAGACCCAGTACTTC. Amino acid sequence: CASSYTGTSRETQYF.